The T cell receptor beta chain described here comes from a study of post-analysis software for immune sequencing data. Study background: Patients with relapsing-remitting, secondary progressive and progressive-relapsing multiple sclerosis courses were all represented.

The CDR3 spans 15 residues. Between the trimmed V and J ends, which lost 4 bases and 1 base, there was a span of 11 bases. This clonotype was detected many times. Its antigen is not identified. General study findings and limits: A significant reduction in normalized Chao1 diversity was observed in multiple sclerosis patients versus controls. Pronounced co-clustering by F measure was evident among identically batched samples. Comparison of patients with controls showed roughly five TRBV segments more frequent in patients, TRBV5-6, TRBV5-1 and TRBV20-1 among them.

The authors incorporated unique molecular identifiers into the TCR beta cDNA libraries. TCRdb fed the PCR reads into MiXCR, producing one record per CDR3 protein. The data hold just over 250,000 distinct CDR3 sequences, with roughly a third observed a single time. Input material: blood. The V call is TRBV12-3 or TRBV12-4, the J call TRBJ1-5; D not certain. The source is a girl aged 5 to 17 with multiple sclerosis. The CDR3 nucleotides are TGTGCCAGCAGTTGGATTGAAGGGAGCAATCAGCCCCAGCATTTT. Translation: CASSWIEGSNQPQHF.